The TCR beta chain under discussion was sequenced for a study of blood T cell repertoires in COVID-19. Enrollees, about 18 to 89 years old, lived in 25 or so US areas. How the authors handled the data: Amplifying reference gene primers gave estimates of nucleated cell counts. Assay used: immunoSEQ multiplex PCR; TCRdb lists only in-frame clones, some missing. The V and J calls and clone size were taken over from that table, and D and trimming were inferred from the DNA. The sample lists hundreds of thousands of clones; just under 90% were seen once. The V gene's germline CDR1 is SGDLS and CDR2 YYNGEE. This CDR3 region has 14 residues. J gave up 12 bases and V 4 bases, and 14 bases lay outside the gene matches.

The V and J genes are TRBV9 and TRBJ1-2, with 8 bases identical to TRBD1. Sequencing was performed on PBMCs or T cells enriched from blood (not recorded which). The sequence was collected from a woman in her 30s with acute COVID-19. CDR3: CASSFPAKQGDDTF. The CDR3 DNA reads as TGTGCCAGCAGCTTCCCAGCCAAACAGGGGGACGACACCTTC.